The 20 T cell receptor beta chains below come from one sample, sequenced in a study of T cell responses to AZD1222 COVID-19 vaccine. Sequencing used immunoSEQ multiplex PCR; TCRdb keeps in-frame clones, though not all of them. The sample has 200,000 or so clones; about 92% are singletons. The starting material was peripheral blood, obtained on day 0 of MenACWY control vaccination. The receptors derive from an adult in good health.

V usage is TRBV4-1 and J usage is TRBJ1-2, with TRBD1 matching over 7 bases. Germline CDR1 and CDR2: MGHRA and YSYEKL. The CDR3 is made up of 12 amino acids. The junction had 5 bases not matched to a gene; V was cut back by 6 bases and J by 7 bases. CDR3 protein: CASSLPGGGYTF. The DNA of the CDR3 is TGCGCCAGCAGTCTGCCAGGGGGTGGCTACACCTTC.

J is TRBJ2-5 and V is TRBV5-1, with TRBD1 matching 7 bases. With V trimmed by 6 bases and J by 1 base, 21 bases remained unmatched. This CDR3 is built from 19 residues. Germline values: CDR1 SGHRS, CDR2 YFSETQ. This CDR3 reads CASTRTFRDRFVSQETQYF. CDR3 bases: TGCGCCAGCACCCGAACCTTCCGGGACAGATTTGTGTCCCAAGAGACCCAGTACTTC.

This chain connects TRBV7-2 to TRBJ2-5, with 9 bases matching TRBD1. Per germline, CDR1 SGHTA and CDR2 FQGNSA. There are 15 residues in the CDR3. The junction had 10 bases not matched to a gene; V was cut back by 6 bases and J by 5 bases. The CDR3 reads CASRLSTGGYETQYF. The CDR3 nucleotides are TGTGCCAGCAGACTTTCGACAGGGGGTTACGAGACCCAGTACTTC.

This clone was seen a handful of times. The chain recombines TRBV5-5 with TRBJ1-2; 9 bases are a match to TRBD1. The CDR3 is made up of 15 amino acids. V dropped 4 bases and J dropped 3; count of bases not matched to a gene: 7. From germline, CDR1 is SGHKS and CDR2 YYEKEE (reference sequence). The CDR3 protein is CASSLAQGADYGYTF. DNA for the CDR3: TGTGCCAGCAGCCTTGCACAGGGGGCTGACTATGGCTACACCTTC.

CDR3 in amino acids: CASSNGTGWDEKLFF. In DNA, the CDR3 is TGTGCCAGCAGCAACGGGACAGGGTGGGACGAAAAACTGTTTTTT. The chain couples TRBV11-2 to TRBJ1-4; TRBD1 agrees at 9 bases. The V segment lost 5 bases and the J segment 8 bases; nucleotides outside the gene matches: 9. Germline CDR1 reads SGHAT; CDR2 reads FQNNGV. This CDR3 is 15 amino acids long.

This clone has just a few counts. V and J are TRBV6-5 and TRBJ1-1; the D gene is possibly TRBD1 (6 bases). This CDR3 is 13 amino acids long. Per germline, CDR1 MNHEY and CDR2 SVGAGI. With 6 bases removed from V and 1 base from J, the gap between germline ends came to 9 bases. This CDR3 is CASSWGQNTEAFF. CDR3 nucleotide sequence: TGTGCCAGCAGCTGGGGACAGAACACTGAAGCTTTCTTT.

CDR3 bases: TGCGCCAGCAGCCAGGGCCTCAGAGCTAACTATGGCTACACCTTC. Encoded protein: CASSQGLRANYGYTF. The V and J genes are TRBV4-1 and TRBJ1-2; D is unclear. The CDR3 is 15 residues long. The germline CDR1 and CDR2 sequences are MGHRA and YSYEKL. The V and J ends lost 3 bases and 0 bases respectively, with 11 bases between them.

The CDR3 sequence: CASSDLQETQYF. Written as DNA, the CDR3 is TGCGCCAGCAGTGACCTACAAGAGACCCAGTACTTC. This rearrangement joins TRBV5-1 to TRBJ2-5; no reliable D call. The CDR3 extends over 12 amino acids. In germline, CDR1 is SGHRS, CDR2 YFSETQ. Trimming cost V 5 bases and J 2 bases, with 7 bases left between them.

This clone was observed once. The chain carries TRBV27 and TRBJ1-1; 7 nucleotides line up with TRBD1. The CDR3 is made up of 15 amino acids. Losses at the gene ends were 6 bases for V and 5 bases for J; bases not matched to a gene: 12. Germline-derived CDR1 and CDR2 are MNHEY and SMNVEV (reference sequence). CDR3 sequence reads: CASRRQGTGLTEAFF. The DNA of the CDR3 is TGTGCCAGCAGGAGACAGGGAACGGGGTTGACTGAAGCTTTCTTT.

This rearrangement joins TRBV5-6 to TRBJ2-3; 9 positions match TRBD2. Trimming removed 3 bases from V and 2 bases from J; junction bases left unmatched: 7. CDR1 SGHDT and CDR2 YYEEEE come from the germline V gene. The CDR3 runs to 16 residues. The CDR3 sequence is CASSWDSGGNTDTQYF. The CDR3 DNA reads as TGTGCCAGCAGCTGGGATAGCGGGGGAAACACAGATACGCAGTATTTT.

V gene TRBV11-2 combines with J gene TRBJ1-4, with a possible D match to TRBD1 (6 bases). Per the germline V gene, CDR1 is SGHAT and CDR2 is FQNNGV. The CDR3 consists of 13 residues. V lost 6 bases and J 5 bases, leaving 10 bases between the germline ends. CDR3 residues: CASSPDRNEKLFF. In DNA form, the CDR3 reads TGTGCCAGCAGTCCTGACAGGAATGAAAAACTGTTTTTT.

The V and J genes are TRBV10-2 and TRBJ1-1; no reliable D call. V gave up 9 bases and J gave up 0 bases, with 14 bases separating them. The germline V gene has CDR1 WSHSY and CDR2 SAAADI. The length of the CDR3 is 14 residues. DNA of the CDR3: TGCGCCAGTAATCTTCGGGGTATGAACACTGAAGCTTTCTTT. This sequence encodes CASNLRGMNTEAFF.

The chain carries TRBV9 and TRBJ2-5; TRBD2 might be the D (6 bases). CDR3 length: 14 amino acids. V was clipped by 4 bases and J by 7 bases, with 17 bases between them. Per the germline V gene, CDR1 is SGDLS and CDR2 is YYNGEE. CDR3 nucleotides: TGTGCCAGCAGCCCCCTGACCGGGGGTCGGACCCAGTACTTC. It yields the protein CASSPLTGGRTQYF.

Regarding this clone: The junction departs from germline at one end; a sequencing error may be responsible. The same CDR3 is also encoded by other DNA sequences in this sample. The chain combines TRBV5-4 with TRBJ2-2; D possibly corresponds to TRBD1 (5 bases). Looked up from germline, CDR1 is SGHNT and CDR2 is YYREEE (reference sequence). This CDR3 has 15 residues. As DNA, the CDR3 is TGTGCCAGCAGCTTTGGGGCAGGGAACACTGGGGAGCTGTTTTTT. Its translation: CASSFGAGNTGELFF.

This clone is a singleton in its sample. The chain carries TRBV12-3 or TRBV12-4 and TRBJ1-1; D is unresolved. CDR3 size: 13 residues. V was pared by 5 bases and J by 2 bases, with 9 bases between. CDR3 DNA: TGTGCCAGCAGTCGCCGACAAAACACTGAAGCTTTCTTT. Its protein product is CASSRRQNTEAFF.

The chain joins TRBV18 to TRBJ1-3; D might be TRBD1 (5 bases). The CDR3 is 17 amino acids. Germline CDR1 KGHSH, CDR2 LQKENI. Between the trimmed V and J ends, which lost 2 bases and 0 bases, there was a span of 14 bases. CDR3 sequence (DNA): TGTGCCAGCTCACCATCCGGAGGGGCTTACTCTGGAAACACCATATATTTT. Residues: CASSPSGGAYSGNTIYF.

The rearrangement links TRBV29-1 to TRBJ2-3; D gene unclear. CDR3 length: 12 residues. Deletions cut 4 bases from V and 4 bases from J, with 9 bases between. The germline V gene encodes CDR1 SQVTM and CDR2 ANQGSEA. Here the CDR3 reads CSVGMHADTQYF. DNA of the CDR3: TGCAGCGTTGGTATGCATGCAGATACGCAGTATTTT.

This chain uses TRBV6-1 with TRBJ1-1; 8 bases are shared with TRBD1. Germline V gene data show CDR1 as MNHNS and CDR2 as SASEGT. Germline trimming cut 3 bases from V and 5 bases from J; bases unmatched to any gene: 8. The CDR3 runs to 15 residues. As DNA, the CDR3 is TGTGCCAGCAGTGATCCGGGACAGGCTGGTACTGAAGCTTTCTTT. Translating it yields CASSDPGQAGTEAFF.

The chain carries TRBV6-5 and TRBJ1-2; 9 bases fit TRBD1. The CDR3 runs to 13 residues. The V gene's germline CDR1 is MNHEY and CDR2 SVGAGI. The ends lost 6 bases at V and 8 bases at J; junction bases unmatched: 7. The CDR3 protein is CASRSGTGKGYTF. The CDR3 region has the DNA TGTGCCAGCAGATCCGGGACAGGGAAAGGCTACACCTTC.

The rearrangement joins TRBV14 to TRBJ1-5, with no clear D. The CDR3 is made up of 13 amino acids. V was clipped by 4 bases and J by 6 bases, with 10 bases between them. Germline lookup yields CDR1 SGHDN and CDR2 FVKESK. For the CDR3, the DNA is TGTGCCAGCAGCCGGACGGGTTTTCAGCCCCAGCATTTT. Translation gives CASSRTGFQPQHF.